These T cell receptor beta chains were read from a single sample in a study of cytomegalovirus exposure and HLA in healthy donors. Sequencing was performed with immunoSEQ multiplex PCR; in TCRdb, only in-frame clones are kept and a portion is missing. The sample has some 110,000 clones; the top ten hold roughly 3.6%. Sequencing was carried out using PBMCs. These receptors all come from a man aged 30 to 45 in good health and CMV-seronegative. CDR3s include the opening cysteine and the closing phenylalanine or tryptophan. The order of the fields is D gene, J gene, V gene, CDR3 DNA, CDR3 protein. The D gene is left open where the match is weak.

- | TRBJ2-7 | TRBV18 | TGTGCCAGCTCACCATATGGTGGGACTCACCCTCTGGAGCAGTACTTC | CASSPYGGTHPLEQYF
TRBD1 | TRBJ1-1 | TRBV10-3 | TGTGCCATCAGTGACTCATGGGACAGTTTGAACACTGAAGCTTTCTTT | CAISDSWDSLNTEAFF
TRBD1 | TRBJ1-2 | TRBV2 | TGTGCCAGCAGTGAACAGGGGGCTCACTATGGCTACACCTTC | CASSEQGAHYGYTF
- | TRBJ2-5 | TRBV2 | TGTGCCAGCCGGTATCAGGGGGAGACCCAGTACTTC | CASRYQGETQYF
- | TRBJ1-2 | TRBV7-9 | TGTGCCAGCAGCCCTCCAAGCGATGGCTACACCTTC | CASSPPSDGYTF
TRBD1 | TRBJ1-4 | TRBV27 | TGTGCCAGCAAGAACAGGGGGCTGGATGAAAAACTGTTTTTT | CASKNRGLDEKLFF
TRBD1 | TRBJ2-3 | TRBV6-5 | TGTGCCAGCAGTTACTCGCCCGGGACAGGGTTAGATACGCAGTATTTT | CASSYSPGTGLDTQYF
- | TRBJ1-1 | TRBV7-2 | TGTGCCAGCAGCTGGTCGGGGGGTTTAGGGAACACTGAAGCTTTCTTT | CASSWSGGLGNTEAFF
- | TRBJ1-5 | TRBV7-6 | TGTGCCAGCAGCTTGGGGGGGCGTAATGGCAATCAGCCCCAGCATTTT | CASSLGGRNGNQPQHF
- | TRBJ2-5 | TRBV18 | TGTGCCAGCTCACTCACACAGGGTGGCGAAGAGACCCAGTACTTC | CASSLTQGGEETQYF
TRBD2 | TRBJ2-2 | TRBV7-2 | TGTGCCAGCAGCTTTGGACTAGCGGGGGGGCCTTCGAACACCGGGGAGCTGTTTTTT | CASSFGLAGGPSNTGELFF
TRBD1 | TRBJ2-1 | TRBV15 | TGTGCCACCAGCAGGGCTACACAGGGGGCAGGGTCCTACAATGAGCAGTTCTTC | CATSRATQGAGSYNEQFF
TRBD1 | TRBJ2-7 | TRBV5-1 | TGCGCCAGCAGCATGACAGGGGCCTACGAGCAGTACTTC | CASSMTGAYEQYF
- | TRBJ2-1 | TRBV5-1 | TGCGCCAGCAGCTACGGGGACAACCACAATGAGCAGTTCTTC | CASSYGDNHNEQFF
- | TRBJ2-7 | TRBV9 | TGTGCCAGCAGCGTAGGGTCGGTTTTTAGCTCCTACGAGCAGTACTTC | CASSVGSVFSSYEQYF
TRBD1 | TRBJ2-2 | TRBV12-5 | TGTGCTAGTGGTTCGACAGGGGGCGCGTCCGGGGAGCTGTTTTTT | CASGSTGGASGELFF
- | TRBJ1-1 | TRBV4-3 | TGCGCCAGCAGCCCAGATGAGGGTGCGAACACTGAAGCTTTCTTT | CASSPDEGANTEAFF
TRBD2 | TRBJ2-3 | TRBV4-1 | TGCGCCAGCAGCCAACCCAGCGGGGGGACCCCTGGCACAGATACGCAGTATTTT | CASSQPSGGTPGTDTQYF
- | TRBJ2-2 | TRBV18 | TGTGCCAGCTCACCATTACCGACAGTTTTAGGACCCGGGGAGCTGTTTTTT | CASSPLPTVLGPGELFF
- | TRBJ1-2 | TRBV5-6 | TGTGCCAGCAGCTCTATATCTTTTGGCTACACCTTC | CASSSISFGYTF
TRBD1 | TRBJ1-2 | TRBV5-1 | TGCGCCAGCAGCATCTTAACCCCGGGACAGGGGGCTCGGGGCTACACCTTC | CASSILTPGQGARGYTF
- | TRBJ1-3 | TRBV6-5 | TGTGCCAGCAGACGCGGACAGACTGGAAACACCATATATTTT | CASRRGQTGNTIYF
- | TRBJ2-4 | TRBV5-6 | TGTGCCAGCAGCCCAGGACAGAGGCTAGCCAAAAACATTCAGTACTTC | CASSPGQRLAKNIQYF
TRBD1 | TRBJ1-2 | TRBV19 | TGTGCCAGTAGTCCGGGACAGGGGATCTATGGCTACACCTTC | CASSPGQGIYGYTF
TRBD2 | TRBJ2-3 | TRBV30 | TGTGCCTGGAGCTCGGGAGCGGGGGGGCAGAGAGATACGCAGTATTTT | CAWSSGAGGQRDTQYF
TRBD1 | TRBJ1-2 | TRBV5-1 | TGCGCCAGCAGCTTGAGCCAGGGGGGAAACTATGGCTACACCTTC | CASSLSQGGNYGYTF
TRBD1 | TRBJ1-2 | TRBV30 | TGTGCCTGGAGTAACAGGGGGCGCAACTCCTATGGCTACACCTTC | CAWSNRGRNSYGYTF
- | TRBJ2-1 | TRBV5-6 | TGTGCCAGCACAGGGCTAGAACGCTACAATGAGCAGTTCTTC | CASTGLERYNEQFF
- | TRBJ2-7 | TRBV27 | TGTGCCAGCAGTCGTCAGGGGTCCTACGAGCAGTACTTC | CASSRQGSYEQYF
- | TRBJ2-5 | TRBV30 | TGTGCCTGGAGTGTACGGTTGGGCAGGCAAGAGACCCAGTACTTC | CAWSVRLGRQETQYF
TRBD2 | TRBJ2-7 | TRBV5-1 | TGCGCCAGCAGCCGAAGCGGGGGCTCCTACGAGCAGTACTTC | CASSRSGGSYEQYF
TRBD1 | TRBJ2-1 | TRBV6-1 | TGTGCCAGCAGAGACAGGGTCTTCTACAATGAGCAGTTCTTC | CASRDRVFYNEQFF
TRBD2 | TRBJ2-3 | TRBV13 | TGTGCCAGCAGCTCCCGTAGCGGGTCTTGGGGAGATACGCAGTATTTT | CASSSRSGSWGDTQYF
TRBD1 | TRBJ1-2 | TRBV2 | TGTGCCAGCAGTGAGGGGGACAGGGCCAATAACTATGGCTACACCTTC | CASSEGDRANNYGYTF
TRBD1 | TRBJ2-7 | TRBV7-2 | TGTGCCAGCAGCTGGAAAGGGGGCGACGAGCAGTACTTC | CASSWKGGDEQYF
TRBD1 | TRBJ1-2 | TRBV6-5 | TGTGCCAGCAGGAGAGACAGGGAGGGCTACACCTTC | CASRRDREGYTF
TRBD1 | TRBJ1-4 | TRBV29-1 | TGCAGCGTGCAGGGGGCTGCTAATGAAAAACTGTTTTTT | CSVQGAANEKLFF
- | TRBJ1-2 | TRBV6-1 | TGTGCCAGCAGGGGGGGGCTGAACTATGGCTACACCTTC | CASRGGLNYGYTF
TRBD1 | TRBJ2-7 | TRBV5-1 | TGCGCCAGCAGCTTCGGACAGGGGGCGATCGAGCAGTACTTC | CASSFGQGAIEQYF
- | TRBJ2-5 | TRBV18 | TGTGCCAGCTCACGGTCTCCCCTCCTCCGGGTCTCCCAAGAGACCCAGTACTTC | CASSRSPLLRVSQETQYF
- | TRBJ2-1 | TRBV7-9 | TGTGCCAGCAGCCACCTCAGGCTAGCGATATACAATGAGCAGTTCTTC | CASSHLRLAIYNEQFF
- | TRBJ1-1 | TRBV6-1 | TGTGCCAGCATCCGCATAATAGGGATAGGGGCTGAAGCTTTCTTT | CASIRIIGIGAEAFF
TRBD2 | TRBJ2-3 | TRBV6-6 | TGTGCCAGCAGTTCTGGGACTAGCGGAGCCACAGATACGCAGTATTTT | CASSSGTSGATDTQYF
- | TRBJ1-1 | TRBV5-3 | TGTGCCAGAAGCTTGGACAGGGTCCCCGAATTAGACATGAACACTGAAGCTTTCTTT | CARSLDRVPELDMNTEAFF
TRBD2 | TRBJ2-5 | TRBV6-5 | TGTGCCAGCAGTCGGGGGAGGGGAGAGACCCAGTACTTC | CASSRGRGETQYF
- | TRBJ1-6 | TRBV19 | TGTGCCAGTAGGGCCGGGGGGCCTAATTCACCCCTCCACTTT | CASRAGGPNSPLHF
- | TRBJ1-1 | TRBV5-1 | TGCGCCAGCAGCCCCAAGACTGGGAACACTGAAGCTTTCTTT | CASSPKTGNTEAFF
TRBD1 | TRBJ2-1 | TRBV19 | TGTGCCAGTAGTATCGGGACAGTCAATGAGCAGTTCTTC | CASSIGTVNEQFF
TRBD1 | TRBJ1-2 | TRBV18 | TGTGCCAGCTCCCAAGCACCGACAGGGATTAACTATGGCTACACCTTC | CASSQAPTGINYGYTF